This TCR beta chain was sequenced for a study of blood T cell repertoires in COVID-19. About the research overall: Specimens from acute and convalescent COVID-19 originated in the United States, Italy and Spain. T cells, B-cell-depleted T cells, or PBMCs supplied cDNA or gDNA.

Sequencing used immunoSEQ multiplex PCR; TCRdb keeps in-frame clones, though not all of them. Of some 210,000 clones listed, approximately 80% are singletons. This CDR3 comprises 14 residues. CDR1 is ENHRY, CDR2 SYGVKD, per germline. V lost 5 bases, J lost 4 bases, and 14 bases lay in between. Symptom resolution, clearance, or two negative PCRs marked donors in Cohort 3 as recovered. This TCR derives from a man aged 40-49 years who had recovered from COVID-19. This chain joins TRBV10-3 and TRBJ1-1, with a weak D call TRBD1 (6 bases). Sequenced input: PBMCs or T cells enriched from blood (not recorded which). CDR3 DNA sequence: TGTGCCATCAGTAACAGGGTTTCGGGCACTGAAGCTTTCTTT. Protein: CAISNRVSGTEAFF.